The text below deals with one T cell receptor (beta chain). This specimen belongs to a study of blood T cell repertoires in COVID-19. V was trimmed by 5 bases and J by 8 bases, leaving 16 bases between them. Per the germline V gene, CDR1 is LNHDA and CDR2 is SQIVND (reference sequence). The CDR3 runs 14 residues. In the study's own analysis: Estimation of nucleated cell counts relied on the amplification of reference gene primers. Clones were read by immunoSEQ multiplex PCR, and TCRdb kept only the in-frame ones, dropping some. D and trimming come from the DNA, and the V and J calls and clone size come from that table. The table lists roughly 200,000 clones, under 90% of them singletons, with less than 20% in the top ten.

This clonotype was obtained from a human donor in a cohort sampled during active COVID-19. Sequenced sample: peripheral blood. V is TRBV19 and J is TRBJ1-5, with D possibly matching TRBD1 (6 bases). The DNA of the CDR3 is TGTGCCAGTAGTGTAAGCCCGGGACATAAGCCCCAGCATTTT. Translation: CASSVSPGHKPQHF.